A selection of T cell receptor beta chains follows, all from one sample in a study of cytomegalovirus exposure and HLA in healthy donors. Sequenced by immunoSEQ multiplex PCR; TCRdb stores in-frame clones only, minus some. The table lists 180,000 or so clones, roughly 83% of them singletons. The sample was PBMCs. The receptor source for this set is a woman aged 45-65 years in good health and CMV-seronegative. The conserved cysteine and the conserved F or W are not part of the CDR3 here. D genes are given only for firm matches. Expanded clones get a size class; other rows say once, few or many, or leave the size out.

CDR3aa	v_gene	j_gene	abundance	d_gene
ASSQAWPSTDTQY	TRBV4-1	TRBJ2-3	.	.
ASSRDIYEQY	TRBV5-1	TRBJ2-7	.	.
ASSWDKNYGYT	TRBV6-5	TRBJ1-2	.	.
ASALGLAGDEQY	TRBV27	.	.	TRBD2
ASSSDSSNYGYT	TRBV7-2	TRBJ1-2	.	.
ASQTGGNTEAF	TRBV6-1	TRBJ1-1	.	TRBD1
ASSQRAGGEGRDYGYT	TRBV4-1	TRBJ1-2	once	TRBD1
ASSLGRGNTEAF	TRBV2	TRBJ1-1	.	.
ASSQNRDRDHEQY	TRBV4-3	TRBJ2-7	.	TRBD1
ASSLAYGTSGNEQF	TRBV7-9	TRBJ2-1	.	TRBD2
SSSLDRGPSPDTQY	TRBV7-9	TRBJ2-3	.	TRBD1
ASSTGQTEQF	TRBV19	TRBJ2-1	once	.
ASSSGQGPYSNQPQH	TRBV7-9	TRBJ1-5	.	TRBD1
ASSFGGHSNQPQH	TRBV5-1	TRBJ1-5	once	.
ASTAGTSGNEQY	TRBV28	TRBJ2-7	.	TRBD2
ASSIMFNTGELF	TRBV19	TRBJ2-2	.	.
ASSNLAGTGDGYT	TRBV28	TRBJ1-2	.	TRBD1
ASSLGGQGALSYEQY	TRBV5-1	TRBJ2-7	.	TRBD1
ASSYSRSGTYEQY	TRBV6-5	TRBJ2-7	.	.
ASSPGTGRQPQH	TRBV28	TRBJ1-5	.	TRBD1
ASSQGQGGSEQF	TRBV4-1	TRBJ2-1	.	.
SVAYRDRGGTEAF	TRBV29-1	TRBJ1-1	.	TRBD1
ASSLRDYNEQF	TRBV7-2	TRBJ2-1	few	.
ASSPSSGGTDTQY	TRBV6-4	TRBJ2-3	many	TRBD2
ASSYDGTSGREQY	TRBV6-5	TRBJ2-7	.	TRBD2
ASTRLRDSGVNQPQH	TRBV28	TRBJ1-5	.	TRBD1
ASSYGGGHY	TRBV6-5	TRBJ2-3	medium-sized	.
ASKRAGLAVPSSYEQY	TRBV2	TRBJ2-7	few	TRBD2
ASSFGNIGGRASEQY	TRBV7-8	TRBJ2-7	.	TRBD2
ASSPGGLNQPQH	TRBV7-9	TRBJ1-5	.	TRBD1
ASSPTSGGALLHTQY	TRBV5-6	TRBJ2-3	.	TRBD2
ASSQNRGLNYGYT	TRBV4-3	TRBJ1-2	.	TRBD1
ASLMGTSGFSYNEQF	TRBV7-9	TRBJ2-1	.	TRBD2
ASSLGTSSADTQY	TRBV5-5	TRBJ2-3	few	TRBD2
ASSFETGGHTEAF	TRBV7-9	TRBJ1-1	.	TRBD1
ASSEARWTRGSSYEQY	TRBV2	TRBJ2-7	.	TRBD2